One and the same sample provided the 14 T cell receptor beta chains below, sequenced in a study of cytomegalovirus exposure and HLA in healthy donors. The PCR employed 60 Vbeta primers together with 13 Jbeta primers. Generated by immunoSEQ multiplex PCR, the TCRdb table keeps only in-frame clones and is missing some. Of tens of thousands of clones in the sample, approximately 84% were seen once. Sequenced material: PBMCs. All receptors come from a girl aged 2 to 10 in good health and CMV-seropositive.

This chain links TRBV27 with TRBJ1-2, with 7 bases fitting TRBD1. This CDR3 is built from 15 residues. Looked up from germline, CDR1 is MNHEY and CDR2 is SMNVEV (reference sequence). With V trimmed by 3 bases and J by 0 bases, 4 bases remained unmatched. The CDR3 here is CASSFGTDSNYGYTF. CDR3 DNA: TGTGCCAGCAGTTTTGGGACAGACTCTAACTATGGCTACACCTTC.

The chain has TRBV16 and TRBJ2-7; D remains unclear. The germline V gene has CDR1 KGHSY and CDR2 FQNENV. V lost 3 bases, J lost 0 bases, and 6 bases lay in between. The CDR3 runs to 13 residues. CDR3 DNA sequence: TGTGCCAGCAGCCAGTCCAGCTCCTACGAGCAGTACTTC. It translates to CASSQSSSYEQYF.

The chain links TRBV9 to TRBJ1-4, with TRBD1 as a possible D gene (5 bases). V was pared by 4 bases and J by 7 bases, with 14 bases between. The CDR3 consists of 14 residues. CDR1 SGDLS and CDR2 YYNGEE come from the germline V gene. This CDR3 is CASSTHGRGEKLFF. CDR3 DNA: TGTGCCAGCAGCACCCATGGTAGGGGTGAAAAACTGTTTTTT. The full variable domain, its missing parts supplied by reference TRBV9 and TRBJ1-4, is DSGVTQTPKHLITATGQRVTLRCSPRSGDLSVYWYQQSLDQGLQFLIQYYNGEERAKGNILERFSAQQFPDLHSELNLSSLELGDSALYFCASSTHGRGEKLFFGSGTQLSVL.

The rearrangement joins TRBV4-1 to TRBJ1-2, with TRBD1 matching over 7 bases. This CDR3 comprises 14 residues. J gave up 2 bases and V 0 bases, and 0 bases lay outside the gene matches. The germline V gene has CDR1 MGHRA and CDR2 YSYEKL. CDR3 bases: TGCGCCAGCAGCCAAGACAGGGGGAACTATGGCTACACCTTC. Translating it yields CASSQDRGNYGYTF.

In regard to this clone: Distinct nucleotide sequences in the sample also encode this CDR3. V and J are TRBV30 and TRBJ1-1, with D maybe TRBD1 (6 bases). The CDR3 is made up of 12 amino acids. Trimming took 5 bases from V and 0 from J, leaving 7 bases between them. CDR1 and CDR2 from the germline V gene are GTSNPN and SVGIG (reference sequence). The DNA for the CDR3 is TGTGCCTGGGACAGGTTGAACACTGAAGCTTTCTTT. It codes for CAWDRLNTEAFF.

V usage is TRBV11-2 and J usage is TRBJ2-7; weak D call: TRBD1 (7 bases). V was pared by 0 bases and J by 4 bases, with 13 bases between. The germline CDR1 and CDR2 sequences are SGHAT and FQNNGV. The CDR3 consists of 15 residues. CDR3 region: CASSLEGRGDYEQYF. The CDR3 DNA is TGTGCCAGCAGCTTAGAGGGCAGGGGGGATTACGAGCAGTACTTC.

This clone has just a few counts. CDR3 nucleotide sequence: TGTGCCACCAGCAGAGATCCAGGGACTAGCACAGATACGCAGTATTTT. Protein sequence: CATSRDPGTSTDTQYF. J is TRBJ2-3 and V is TRBV15, with D possibly being TRBD2 (6 bases). This CDR3 has 16 amino acids. V lost 0 bases to trimming and J lost 0 bases, with 10 bases between them. The germline CDR1 and CDR2 sequences are LNHNV and YYDKDF (reference sequence).

V usage is TRBV9 and J usage is TRBJ2-6; 7 positions match TRBD1. With V trimmed by 5 bases and J by 2 bases, 4 bases remained unmatched. Looked up from germline, CDR1 is SGDLS and CDR2 is YYNGEE. The CDR3 has 15 residues. In DNA form, the CDR3 reads TGTGCCAGCAGGGCTGACAGGGCTGGGGCCAACGTCCTGACTTTC. Its translation is CASRADRAGANVLTF.

CDR3 protein: CASSSLAGVFEDEQYF. The CDR3 nucleotides are TGTGCCAGCAGCTCCCTAGCGGGAGTCTTTGAGGACGAGCAGTACTTC. The rearrangement links TRBV11-2 to TRBJ2-7; TRBD2 aligns across 10 bases. The length of the CDR3 is 16 residues. Germline CDR1 SGHAT, CDR2 FQNNGV. Unmatched junction bases numbered 11, after V lost 4 bases and J lost 5 bases. Full variable domain (remainder filled in from reference TRBV11-2 and TRBJ2-7): EAGVAQSPRYKIIEKRQSVAFWCNPISGHATLYWYQQILGQGPKLLIQFQNNGVVDDSQLPKDRFSAERLKGVDSTLKIQPAKLEDSAVYLCASSSLAGVFEDEQYFGPGTRLTVT.

This clone has only a few counts. This sequence joins TRBV6-6 and TRBJ2-1; no clear D. V lost 6 bases and J 1 base, leaving 7 bases between the germline ends. CDR1 and CDR2 from the germline V gene are MNHNY and SVGAGI (reference sequence). CDR3 size: 13 residues. The chain's CDR3 is CASRADSYNEQFF. In nucleotides, the CDR3 is TGTGCCAGCAGGGCCGATTCCTACAATGAGCAGTTCTTC.

The chain links TRBV7-9 to TRBJ1-1, with TRBD1 matching over 8 bases. CDR3 size: 15 residues. With V trimmed by 7 bases and J by 0 bases, 7 bases remained unmatched. Germline V CDR1 and CDR2: SEHNR, FQNEAQ (reference sequence). CDR3 sequence (DNA): TGTGCCAGCAACGACAGGGGTGTCTTGAACACTGAAGCTTTCTTT. Encoded protein: CASNDRGVLNTEAFF.

This rearrangement joins TRBV5-1 to TRBJ2-4; 8 nucleotides match TRBD1. The germline gives CDR1 SGHRS, CDR2 YFSETQ. This CDR3 is 13 amino acids long. The V segment lost 6 bases and the J segment 7 bases; nucleotides outside the gene matches: 6. The CDR3 sequence: CASKDRDWNIQYF. CDR3 nucleotide sequence: TGCGCCAGCAAGGACAGGGATTGGAACATTCAGTACTTC. Looking up the rest from reference TRBV5-1 and TRBJ2-4 gives the full variable domain: KAGVTQTPRYLIKTRGQQVTLSCSPISGHRSVSWYQQTPGQGLQFLFEYFSETQRNKGNFPGRFSGRQFSNSRSEMNVSTLELGDSALYLCASKDRDWNIQYFGAGTRLSVL.

This rearrangement joins TRBV30 to TRBJ1-5; D is perhaps TRBD1 (6 bases). The CDR3 length is 12 residues. Germline CDR1 and CDR2: GTSNPN and SVGIG (reference sequence). Trimming stripped 5 bases from V and 6 bases from J, with 11 bases between. The CDR3 DNA sequence: TGTGCCTGGGGACAGAATGGTCAGCCCCAGCATTTT. This codes for CAWGQNGQPQHF.

J is TRBJ1-2 and V is TRBV6-5, with TRBD1 as a possible D gene (5 bases). The CDR3 loop spans 14 amino acids. The germline V gene has CDR1 MNHEY and CDR2 SVGAGI. Trimming took off 5 bases at V and 5 bases at J, with 15 bases between the two ends. Here the CDR3 reads CASSGSQDTYGYTF. CDR3 DNA: TGTGCCAGCAGTGGCTCACAGGATACATATGGCTACACCTTC.